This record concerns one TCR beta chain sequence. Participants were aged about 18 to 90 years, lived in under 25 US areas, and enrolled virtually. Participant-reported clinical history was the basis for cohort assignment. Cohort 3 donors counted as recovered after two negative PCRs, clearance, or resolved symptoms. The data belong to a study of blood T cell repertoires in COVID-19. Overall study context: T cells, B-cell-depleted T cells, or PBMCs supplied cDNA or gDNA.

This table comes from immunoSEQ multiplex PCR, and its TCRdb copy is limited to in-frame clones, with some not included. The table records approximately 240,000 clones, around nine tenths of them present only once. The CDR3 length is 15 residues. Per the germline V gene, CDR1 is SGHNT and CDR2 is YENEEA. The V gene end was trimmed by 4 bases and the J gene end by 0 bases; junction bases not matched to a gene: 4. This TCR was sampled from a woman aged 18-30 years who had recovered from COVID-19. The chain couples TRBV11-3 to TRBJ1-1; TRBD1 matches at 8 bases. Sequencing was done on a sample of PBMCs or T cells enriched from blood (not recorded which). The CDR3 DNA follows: TGTGCCAGCAGCTACACGGGACAGGTGAACACTGAAGCTTTCTTT. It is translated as CASSYTGQVNTEAFF.